This is a list of T cell receptor beta chains from one sample in a study of memory CD4+ T cells and cytomegalovirus serostatus. This table comes from immunoSEQ multiplex PCR, and its TCRdb copy is limited to in-frame clones, with some not included. Of 40,000 to 55,000 clones in the sample, around 82% were seen once. The material sequenced was memory CD4+ T cells from blood. These receptors all stem from an adult in good health and CMV-seronegative. Each CDR3 is given with its conserved first and last residue. D genes are given only for firm matches. The size of a clone is reported for some rows only, either as once, few or many, or as a class for expanded clones.

d_call | j_call | clone_size | v_call | cdr3_aa | cdr3_nt
- | TRBJ1-5 | - | TRBV19 | CASSIQGVDQPQHF | TGTGCCAGTAGTATACAGGGAGTCGATCAGCCCCAGCATTTT
- | TRBJ2-2 | - | TRBV28 | CASSYPGLARVQELFF | TGTGCCAGCAGTTACCCGGGGCTAGCGAGGGTTCAGGAGCTGTTTTTT
TRBD2 | TRBJ2-7 | - | TRBV7-9 | CASSPPGLAGVNYEQYF | TGTGCCAGCAGCCCGCCCGGACTAGCGGGAGTGAACTACGAGCAGTACTTC
TRBD1 | TRBJ2-3 | - | TRBV10-1 | CASSEGQGADTQYF | TGCGCCAGCAGTGAGGGACAGGGGGCAGATACGCAGTATTTT
TRBD2 | TRBJ2-3 | - | TRBV25-1 | CASSASWSGRADTQYF | TGTGCCAGCAGTGCTTCATGGAGCGGGAGAGCAGATACGCAGTATTTT
- | TRBJ1-2 | - | TRBV7-2 | CASSLEVQGTRGYTF | TGTGCCAGCAGCTTAGAAGTGCAGGGAACACGGGGCTACACCTTC
- | TRBJ2-5 | - | TRBV28 | CASSFPDVVGETQYF | TGTGCCAGCAGTTTCCCGGATGTAGTGGGAGAGACCCAGTACTTC
- | TRBJ2-2 | - | TRBV30 | CASPRGPTGELFF | TGTGCCTCCCCGCGGGGTCCCACCGGGGAGCTGTTTTTT
- | TRBJ1-5 | - | TRBV28 | CASLAGGSNQPQHF | TGTGCCAGCCTGGCCGGGGGTAGCAATCAGCCCCAGCATTTT
- | TRBJ1-2 | - | TRBV6-6 | CASYTSRGGYTF | TGTGCCAGCTACACCAGCAGGGGCGGCTACACCTTC
TRBD2 | TRBJ2-1 | - | TRBV10-1 | CASSDDGLATYNEQFF | TGCGCCAGCAGTGATGACGGACTAGCGACGTACAATGAGCAGTTCTTC
- | TRBJ2-7 | - | TRBV28 | CASSVPDRYYEQYF | TGTGCCAGCAGTGTTCCAGACAGGTACTACGAGCAGTACTTC
TRBD2 | TRBJ2-3 | - | TRBV4-2 | CASSPIAGLADDTQYF | TGTGCCAGCAGCCCGATTGCGGGACTAGCAGACGATACGCAGTATTTT
TRBD2 | TRBJ2-7 | - | TRBV6-1 | CASSAQSGGPYEQYF | TGTGCCAGCAGTGCCCAATCGGGGGGACCCTACGAGCAGTACTTC
TRBD2 | TRBJ2-7 | - | TRBV27 | CASSSSGSGYEQYF | TGTGCCAGCAGTTCTAGCGGGAGTGGCTACGAGCAGTACTTC
- | TRBJ2-1 | - | TRBV11-2 | CASSLYGTPAYNEQFF | TGTGCCAGCAGCTTATACGGGACTCCGGCCTACAATGAGCAGTTCTTC
TRBD2 | TRBJ2-7 | - | TRBV6-5 | CASSARGGTYEQYF | TGTGCCAGCAGTGCTCGGGGGGGGACCTACGAGCAGTACTTC
- | TRBJ2-2 | - | TRBV28 | CASRRSALNTGELFF | TGTGCCAGCAGGCGGTCGGCCCTGAACACCGGGGAGCTGTTTTTT
TRBD1 | TRBJ1-5 | medium-sized | TRBV6-1 | CASSWTGAPEQPQHF | TGTGCCAGCAGTTGGACAGGGGCACCCGAGCAGCCCCAGCATTTT
- | TRBJ2-7 | - | TRBV14 | CASSQQGPSREQYF | TGTGCCAGCAGCCAACAGGGGCCCTCGCGTGAGCAGTACTTC
TRBD1 | TRBJ1-2 | - | TRBV6-5 | CASSDRGAGYTF | TGTGCCAGCAGCGACAGGGGTGCGGGCTACACCTTC
- | TRBJ1-1 | few | TRBV27 | CASSSPGHNTEAFF | TGTGCCAGCAGTTCCCCGGGACACAACACTGAAGCTTTCTTT
- | TRBJ2-3 | - | TRBV10-3 | CAIRASDTQYF | TGTGCCATCAGGGCATCAGATACGCAGTATTTT
- | TRBJ2-7 | - | TRBV19 | CASSPGTPYEQYF | TGTGCCAGTAGTCCGGGGACCCCCTACGAGCAGTACTTC
TRBD1 | TRBJ2-7 | - | TRBV19 | CASSLGQGKMEQYF | TGTGCCAGTAGTCTGGGACAGGGAAAAATGGAGCAGTACTTC
TRBD2 | TRBJ2-7 | - | TRBV7-9 | CASSPYSGSYEQYF | TGTGCCAGCAGCCCATATAGCGGGAGCTACGAGCAGTACTTC
TRBD2 | TRBJ2-5 | - | TRBV10-2 | CASRPLAGAETQYF | TGCGCCAGCAGGCCTCTAGCGGGAGCAGAGACCCAGTACTTC
- | TRBJ1-1 | once | TRBV7-2 | CASSLGQGRMNTEAFF | TGTGCCAGCAGCTTAGGCCAGGGCCGGATGAACACTGAAGCTTTCTTT
TRBD1 | TRBJ1-2 | - | TRBV30 | CAWDRGPYGYTF | TGTGCCTGGGACAGGGGTCCTTATGGCTACACCTTC
TRBD2 | TRBJ2-1 | once | TRBV14 | CASSPQVGLAGGDEQFF | TGTGCCAGCAGCCCGCAAGTCGGACTAGCGGGAGGGGATGAGCAGTTCTTC
- | TRBJ2-3 | - | TRBV30 | CAWSVQLQRSTDTQYF | TGTGCCTGGAGTGTACAACTCCAGCGGTCCACAGATACGCAGTATTTT
- | TRBJ2-2 | - | TRBV19 | CASSIRGNTGELFF | TGTGCCAGTAGTATTCGGGGGAACACCGGGGAGCTGTTTTTT
- | TRBJ2-3 | once | TRBV5-1 | CASSFQRGDTQYF | TGCGCCAGCAGCTTCCAGCGTGGAGATACGCAGTATTTT
TRBD2 | TRBJ2-4 | - | TRBV9 | CASSSDWGGGRSRNIQYF | TGTGCCAGCAGCTCAGACTGGGGGGGCGGGAGGTCCCGAAACATTCAGTACTTC
- | TRBJ2-7 | - | TRBV6-5 | CASSRQQAYEQYF | TGTGCCAGCAGTCGCCAACAGGCCTACGAGCAGTACTTC
- | TRBJ1-1 | - | TRBV7-6 | CASSLAQGTEAFF | TGTGCCAGCAGCTTAGCACAGGGCACTGAAGCTTTCTTT
- | TRBJ2-3 | - | TRBV18 | CASSPSSPSASPDTQYF | TGTGCCAGCTCACCATCGTCCCCTAGCGCCTCGCCCGATACGCAGTATTTT
TRBD2 | TRBJ2-5 | once | TRBV6-1 | CASSEASGRRKTQYF | TGTGCCAGCAGTGAAGCTAGCGGGAGGCGTAAGACCCAGTACTTC
TRBD1 | TRBJ2-3 | once | TRBV5-4 | CASSLSGGGTDTQYF | TGTGCCAGCAGCTTGTCAGGGGGAGGCACAGATACGCAGTATTTT
TRBD1 | TRBJ2-5 | - | TRBV5-1 | CASRLDGQDQETQYF | TGCGCCAGCCGATTGGACGGACAGGACCAAGAGACCCAGTACTTC
- | TRBJ2-1 | - | TRBV10-3 | CAIRDSQGKNNEQFF | TGTGCCATCAGGGATTCCCAGGGGAAGAACAATGAGCAGTTCTTC
- | TRBJ2-1 | - | TRBV9 | CASSRNPFRDTQFF | TGTGCCAGCAGTCGAAACCCCTTCCGGGACACCCAGTTCTTC
TRBD2 | TRBJ2-6 | - | TRBV30 | CAWSVRGVSGANVLTF | TGTGCCTGGAGTGTACGGGGGGTGTCTGGGGCCAACGTCCTGACTTTC
- | TRBJ2-7 | - | TRBV10-1 | CASSEYGAILDEQYF | TGCGCCAGCAGTGAGTACGGGGCGATCCTAGACGAGCAGTACTTC
TRBD2 | TRBJ2-3 | once | TRBV7-9 | CASSDYRRAGDTDTQYF | TGTGCCAGCAGCGATTACCGGAGGGCGGGAGACACAGATACGCAGTATTTT
TRBD2 | TRBJ2-5 | - | TRBV7-9 | CASSLPSGRRETQYF | TGTGCCAGCAGCTTACCTAGCGGGAGACGAGAGACCCAGTACTTC
TRBD2 | TRBJ2-7 | - | TRBV18 | CASSEGLAGVYEQYF | TGTGCCAGCTCGGAGGGACTAGCGGGAGTCTACGAGCAGTACTTC
- | TRBJ1-3 | - | TRBV7-6 | CASSPKRGDSGNTIYF | TGTGCCAGCAGCCCCAAACGGGGGGACTCTGGAAACACCATATATTTT
- | TRBJ2-1 | - | TRBV27 | CASSFGEYNEQFF | TGTGCCAGCAGTTTTGGGGAGTACAATGAGCAGTTCTTC
TRBD2 | TRBJ2-3 | - | TRBV5-1 | CASRAGGTDTQYF | TGCGCCAGCAGGGCGGGGGGCACAGATACGCAGTATTTT
TRBD1 | TRBJ2-7 | - | TRBV7-9 | CASSPGTGVPYEQYF | TGTGCCAGCAGCCCAGGGACAGGGGTTCCCTACGAGCAGTACTTC
TRBD1 | TRBJ1-3 | - | TRBV11-2 | CASSSLRGLSGNTIYF | TGTGCCAGCAGCTCCCTCAGGGGGCTTTCTGGAAACACCATATATTTT
TRBD1 | TRBJ2-1 | once | TRBV5-6 | CASSLAGRDRGREQFF | TGTGCCAGCAGCTTGGCCGGCCGGGACAGGGGGCGTGAGCAGTTCTTC
TRBD2 | TRBJ2-1 | - | TRBV5-4 | CALGLAGVYEQFF | TGTGCCCTCGGACTAGCGGGAGTATATGAGCAGTTCTTC
- | TRBJ2-1 | - | TRBV10-3 | CAISESGSDNEQFF | TGTGCCATCAGTGAGTCGGGGAGTGACAATGAGCAGTTCTTC
TRBD1 | TRBJ1-5 | - | TRBV28 | CASSTGGQISNQPQHF | TGTGCCAGCAGTACAGGGGGCCAAATTAGCAATCAGCCCCAGCATTTT
TRBD1 | TRBJ1-2 | - | TRBV6-5 | CASTDRAGGYTF | TGTGCCAGCACGGACAGGGCTGGGGGCTACACCTTC